This T cell receptor beta chain was found in a study of beta chain features in type 1 diabetes. In the study overall: Age, gender and cell yields were similar between patients and healthy donors.

Reverse transcription of all isolated RNA meant that expressed TCRB transcripts were sequenced. This table comes from immunoSEQ multiplex PCR, and its TCRdb copy is limited to in-frame clones, with some not included. The top ten hold roughly 0.015% of the sample, which has a few hundred thousand clones, approximately 12% seen once. Study results and caveats: TCRB CDR3s from Type 1 diabetes patients were moderately but significantly shorter in all four CD4+ subsets.

This clone has just a few counts. Its antigen is unidentified. CDR1 is SGHRS, CDR2 YFSETQ, per germline. The length of the CDR3 is 15 residues. Trimming pared 0 bases from V and 6 bases from J, leaving 13 bases between. The J gene is TRBJ2-1, the V gene TRBV5-1, with D perhaps matching TRBD2 (5 bases). This TCR was sampled from a woman between 18 and 29 years old with type 1 diabetes. The sequenced sample was naive CD4+ T cells from blood. CDR3 sequence reads: CASSLGVSGVNEQFF. Here the CDR3 DNA reads TGCGCCAGCAGCTTGGGAGTAAGCGGCGTCAATGAGCAGTTCTTC.